This TCR beta chain emerged from a study of vaccination effects on CD4 cells after COVID-19. Study summary: PBMC were cultured at roughly 2 million per well with around 9.2 IU/ml IL-2 and 9 to 10 ug/ml peptides.

The CDR3 totals 14 residues. Trimming stripped 0 bases from V and 1 base from J, with 7 bases between. Germline assignment: CDR1 SGHRS and CDR2 YFSETQ. Sequencing used immunoSEQ multiplex PCR; TCRdb keeps in-frame clones, though not all of them. The sample has 35,000 to 40,000 clones, 82% seen once. Study-wide findings and caveats: Late post-vaccination samples showed marked contraction of infection- and vaccine-induced clones.

With respect to this clone: Its matching antigen is unknown.

The culture ran for 10 days before CD4+ T cells were isolated. Days 3 and 7 saw half the medium replaced with IL-2 medium. V and J are TRBV5-1 and TRBJ1-1; D uncertain. The sequencing used CD4+ T cells from PBMCs cultured without peptide, collected before COVID-19 vaccination. The receptor comes from a human donor who received a COVID-19 vaccine. The CDR3 region is CASSLGGGNTEAFF. Written as DNA, the CDR3 is TGCGCCAGCAGCTTGGGAGGAGGGAACACTGAAGCTTTCTTT. Full variable domain (missing parts from reference TRBV5-1 and TRBJ1-1): KAGVTQTPRYLIKTRGQQVTLSCSPISGHRSVSWYQQTPGQGLQFLFEYFSETQRNKGNFPGRFSGRQFSNSRSEMNVSTLELGDSALYLCASSLGGGNTEAFFGQGTRLTVV.